This T cell receptor beta chain came from a study of blood T cell repertoires in COVID-19. Contact with a PCR-confirmed or clinician-diagnosed COVID-19 case occurred within 2 weeks of entry. V was pared by 4 bases and J by 1 base, with 1 base of the junction left unmatched. This CDR3 is 13 amino acids long. CDR1 SGDLS and CDR2 YYNGEE come from the germline V gene. Sequencing was performed with immunoSEQ multiplex PCR; in TCRdb, only in-frame clones are kept and a portion is missing. The sample contains 150,000 to 200,000 clones, over 80% of which appear only once. The TCR comes from a man aged 65-85 years who had been exposed to COVID-19. Sequencing was carried out using PBMCs or T cells enriched from blood (not recorded which). The V and J genes are TRBV9 and TRBJ1-1, with 7 bases that match TRBD1. CDR3 loop: CASSNRGNTEAFF. The CDR3 bases are TGTGCCAGCAGCAACAGGGGGAACACTGAAGCTTTCTTT.